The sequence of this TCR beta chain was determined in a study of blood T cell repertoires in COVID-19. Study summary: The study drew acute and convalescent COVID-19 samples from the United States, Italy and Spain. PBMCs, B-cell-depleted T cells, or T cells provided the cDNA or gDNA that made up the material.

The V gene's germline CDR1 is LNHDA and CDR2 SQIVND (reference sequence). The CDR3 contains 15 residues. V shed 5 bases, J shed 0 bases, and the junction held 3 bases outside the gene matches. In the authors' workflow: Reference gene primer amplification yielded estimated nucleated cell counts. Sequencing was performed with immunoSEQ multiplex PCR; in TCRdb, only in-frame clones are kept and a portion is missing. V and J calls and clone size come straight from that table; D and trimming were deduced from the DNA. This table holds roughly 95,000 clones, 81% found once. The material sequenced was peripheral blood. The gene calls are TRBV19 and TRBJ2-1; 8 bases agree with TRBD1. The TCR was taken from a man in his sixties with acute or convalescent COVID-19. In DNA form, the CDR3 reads TGTGCCAGTAGTTCCGACAGGGGCTCCTACAATGAGCAGTTCTTC. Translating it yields CASSSDRGSYNEQFF.